This T cell receptor (beta chain) was sequenced in a study of OX40 agonist ivuxolimab in advanced cancers. Sequencing used immunoSEQ multiplex PCR; TCRdb keeps in-frame clones, though not all of them. The data contain about 80,000 clones, roughly four fifths of them singletons. CDR1 is SNHLY, CDR2 FYNNEI, per germline. The length of the CDR3 is 14 residues. V gave up 5 bases and J gave up 8 bases; unmatched junction bases: 3. The gene calls are TRBV2 and TRBJ1-4; 12 nucleotides align to TRBD1. Here the sequenced sample was CD4+ or CD8+ T cells sorted from blood, taken in a trial of the OX40 agonist ivuxolimab. The receptor's source is an adult with an advanced solid tumor such as melanoma, head and neck, liver or kidney cancer. CDR3 nucleotides: TGTGCCAGCAGTTGGGGACAGGGGGCCGAAAAACTGTTTTTT. Protein: CASSWGQGAEKLFF. Drawing the rest from reference TRBV2 and TRBJ1-4, the complete variable domain is EPEVTQTPSHQVTQMGQEVILRCVPISNHLYFYWYRQILGQKVEFLVSFYNNEISEKSEIFDDQFSVERPDGSNFTLKIRSTKLEDSAMYFCASSWGQGAEKLFFGSGTQLSVL.